This record concerns one T cell receptor (beta chain) sequence. This sample is drawn from a study of CD8 T cells in Susac syndrome. An amount of RNA that ranged from roughly 0.5 to 1 ug was reverse transcribed with random hexamers. TCRdb reprocessed the immunoSEQ multiplex PCR reads via MiXCR and lists one record per CDR3 protein. Of about 300,000 distinct CDR3 sequences listed, over 75% are singletons. The J segment lost 8 bases and the V segment lost 5 bases, leaving 11 bases of the junction unmatched. The CDR3 is made up of 16 amino acids. In germline, CDR1 is SGHVS, CDR2 FQNEAQ. This clonotype was sampled from a human donor with multiple sclerosis. The chain joins TRBV7-8 to TRBJ2-1; 11 positions match TRBD2. Input material: CD8+ T cells from PBMCs. The CDR3 here is CASSIRTLAGGDEQFF. CDR3 DNA: TGTGCCAGCAGCATCCGAACTCTAGCGGGAGGTGATGAGCAGTTCTTC. The whole variable domain, remainder taken from reference TRBV7-8 and TRBJ2-1, is GAGVSQSPRYKVAKRGQDVALRCDPISGHVSLFWYQQALGQGPEFLTYFQNEAQLDKSGLPSDRFFAERPEGSVSTLKIQRTQQEDSAVYLCASSIRTLAGGDEQFFGPGTRLTVL.